The text below deals with one T cell receptor beta chain. What it binds is not known. The entry originates in a study of shared clonotypes between healthy human individuals. About the research overall: The study enrolled a couple of women and a few men aged 18 to 49. Every donor yielded three CD4 naive, three CD4 memory, two CD8 naive and one CD8 memory plate. General study points: Though the depth was large, rarefaction showed that sorted-subset sequencing was incomplete. Several donors had 5% to 6% of their naive CD4 clonotypes in common.

The naive CD8 fraction comprised CD45RO-negative cells positively selected for CCR7 and excluded terminally differentiated effector memory CD45RA+ cells. From germline, CDR1 is WNHNN and CDR2 SYGVQD (reference sequence). CDR3 length equals 14 residues. V dropped 6 bases and J dropped 0 bases, with 10 bases sitting between them. Assay: immunoSEQ multiplex PCR; the TCRdb copy retains only in-frame clones and omits some. Of under 1 million clones detected, around 96% appear once; the ten largest clones hold 0.2% to 0.25%. The sample consisted of naive CD8+ T cells sorted from blood. The sequence came from a man aged 25 to 45 in good health. The chain employs TRBV10-1 and TRBJ2-3; D is undetermined. CDR3 bases: TGCGCCAGCAGCAAGGAGATGAGCACAGATACGCAGTATTTT. It is translated as CASSKEMSTDTQYF.